Below are 31 T cell receptor beta chains sequenced from a single sample in a study of control samples from healthy donors and cancer patients. The protocol was immunoSEQ multiplex PCR, while the TCRdb copy is restricted to in-frame clones and leaves out a portion. The repertoire holds about 120,000 clones, with 88% as singletons. The sample comprised blood. The source is a man in his forties in good health.

The chain couples TRBV11-2 to TRBJ2-3, with no clear D. This CDR3 is built from 15 residues. Germline lookup yields CDR1 SGHAT and CDR2 FQNNGV. V dropped 6 bases and J dropped 0 bases, with 13 bases sitting between them. CDR3 DNA: TGTGCCAGCAGACGCATAGCAGCTAGCACAGATACGCAGTATTTT. It yields the protein CASRRIAASTDTQYF.

The CDR3 nucleotides read TGTGCTAGTGGTACCGGACAGGACGGTCAGCCCCAGCATTTT. Residues: CASGTGQDGQPQHF. The chain is built from TRBV12-5 and TRBJ1-5; 7 bases fit TRBD1. With 5 bases clipped from V and 6 bases from J, the junction kept 7 bases outside the gene matches. Germline lookup yields CDR1 LGHNT and CDR2 FRNRAP. The length of the CDR3 is 14 residues.

The count of this clone is one. V usage is TRBV5-1 and J usage is TRBJ1-5; unclear D gene. Trimming left V 4 bases short and J 0 bases short, with 17 bases between. This CDR3 contains 17 residues. Germline V gene lookup returns CDR1 SGHRS and CDR2 YFSETQ. DNA for the CDR3: TGCGCCAGCAGCCCGCGCCCCAGCCAGAATAGCAATCAGCCCCAGCATTTT. Its translation: CASSPRPSQNSNQPQHF.

This chain links TRBV24-1 with TRBJ2-2; D is uncertain. This CDR3 spans 13 amino acids. Germline values: CDR1 KGHDR, CDR2 SFDVKD. Between the trimmed V and J ends, which lost 1 base and 6 bases, there was a span of 5 bases. The CDR3 is CATSDLRAGELFF. The CDR3 DNA follows: TGTGCCACCAGTGATTTAAGAGCCGGGGAGCTGTTTTTT.

V usage is TRBV10-2 and J usage is TRBJ1-4; D is possibly TRBD1 (6 bases). Germline assignment: CDR1 WSHSY and CDR2 SAAADI. Trimming stripped 7 bases from V and 2 bases from J, with 14 bases between. The CDR3 extends over 15 amino acids. In DNA form, the CDR3 reads TGCGCCAGCACCGAAGGTCAGGGGACTAATGAAAAACTGTTTTTT. Its translation is CASTEGQGTNEKLFF.

The rearrangement links TRBV2 to TRBJ2-1, with D perhaps TRBD2 (6 bases). The CDR3 is 14 residues long. The V end lost 7 bases, the J end lost 6 bases, and 16 bases lay between the germline ends. CDR1 is SNHLY and CDR2 is FYNNEI in the germline V gene. This CDR3 reads CASMGRWRVNEQFF. CDR3 sequence (DNA): TGTGCCAGCATGGGGAGGTGGAGGGTCAATGAGCAGTTCTTC.

This chain connects TRBV6-2 or TRBV6-3 to TRBJ2-1, with D perhaps TRBD2 (6 bases). Germline V CDR1 and CDR2: MNHEY, SVGEGT. Trimming took 0 bases from V and 6 from J, leaving 18 bases between them. The length of the CDR3 is 17 residues. The CDR3 nucleotides read TGTGCCAGCAGTTACTCCCGGAGGGGAAAGCTGGTCAATGAGCAGTTCTTC. This codes for CASSYSRRGKLVNEQFF.

The rearrangement uses TRBV6-1 and TRBJ2-2; 7 nucleotides align to TRBD1. CDR1 and CDR2 from the germline V gene are MNHNS and SASEGT. Germline trimming cut 1 base from V and 2 bases from J; bases unmatched to any gene: 4. The CDR3 has 16 residues. The CDR3 DNA reads as TGTGCCAGCAGTGAAGGACAGGGCCGTAACACCGGGGAGCTGTTTTTT. Its translation is CASSEGQGRNTGELFF.

The chain has TRBV18 and TRBJ1-2; D is perhaps TRBD1 (6 bases). The CDR3 has 14 amino acids. CDR1 and CDR2 (germline): KGHSH, LQKENI. Trimming stripped 3 bases from V and 6 bases from J, with 14 bases between. Here the CDR3 reads CASSPAGQTNGYTF. The CDR3 nucleotides are TGTGCCAGCTCACCCGCGGGACAAACTAATGGCTACACCTTC.

Here the CDR3 DNA reads TGTGCCAGCAGTGACTCGGGTCAGGGGGACGAGCAGTACTTC. This codes for CASSDSGQGDEQYF. The J gene is TRBJ2-7, the V gene TRBV6-4, with 7 bases matching TRBD1. Germline assignment: CDR1 MRHNA and CDR2 SNTAGT. V trimming: 0 bases; J trimming: 5 bases; junction bases outside the gene matches: 4. CDR3 length: 14 amino acids.

This rearrangement joins TRBV24-1 to TRBJ1-5; no definite D call. From germline, CDR1 is KGHDR and CDR2 SFDVKD. CDR3 size: 12 residues. Trimming took off 5 bases at V and 3 bases at J, with 4 bases between the two ends. The CDR3 here is CATSVSNQPQHF. The CDR3, as DNA: TGTGCCACCAGTGTTTCCAATCAGCCCCAGCATTTT.

The chain has TRBV5-1 and TRBJ1-2, with D perhaps matching TRBD1 (5 bases). Trimming pared 4 bases from V and 8 bases from J, leaving 15 bases between. The germline CDR1 and CDR2 sequences are SGHRS and YFSETQ. The CDR3 totals 13 residues. The CDR3 region is CASSLTRGRGYTF. CDR3 nucleotides: TGCGCCAGCAGCCTAACAAGGGGACGGGGCTACACCTTC.

V and J are TRBV5-1 and TRBJ2-7; no clear D. The V end was cut by 3 bases, the J end by 1 base, with 2 bases between. Germline-derived CDR1 and CDR2 are SGHRS and YFSETQ. This CDR3 spans 11 amino acids. The CDR3 reads CASSSSYEQYF. Written as DNA, the CDR3 is TGCGCCAGCAGCTCATCCTACGAGCAGTACTTC.

This clone has more than one count but fewer than ten. The chain joins TRBV19 to TRBJ2-6, with D unresolved. Germline lookup yields CDR1 LNHDA and CDR2 SQIVND (reference sequence). This CDR3 has 16 residues. V lost 5 bases and J 3 bases, leaving 14 bases between the germline ends. The CDR3 bases are TGTGCCAGTAGTCCGAGGACCCCAGGTGGGGCCAACGTCCTGACTTTC. The encoded protein is CASSPRTPGGANVLTF. The full variable domain, in which reference TRBV19 and TRBJ2-6 provide the parts outside the CDR3, is DGGITQSPKYLFRKEGQNVTLSCEQNLNHDAMYWYRQDPGQGLRLIYYSQIVNDFQKGDIAEGYSVSREKKESFPLTVTSAQKNPTAFYLCASSPRTPGGANVLTFGAGSRLTVL.

V and J are TRBV3-1 (or the pseudogene TRBV3-2) and TRBJ2-7, with D perhaps matching TRBD1 (6 bases). The CDR3 totals 16 residues. From germline, CDR1 is LGHDT and CDR2 YNNKEL (reference sequence). V dropped 4 bases and J dropped 2 bases, with 18 bases sitting between them. The CDR3 loop is CASSRGPGRFPYEQYF. DNA for the CDR3: TGTGCCAGCAGCCGGGGGCCGGGACGCTTCCCCTACGAGCAGTACTTC.

CDR3 nucleotides: TGTGCCAGCAGTAATCAGGGGGGACTCTTATCAGATACGCAGTATTTT. This gives the protein CASSNQGGLLSDTQYF. The chain employs TRBV25-1 and TRBJ2-3; possibly TRBD1 for D (7 bases). The V gene lost 5 bases and the J gene lost 4 bases, with 19 bases spanning the gap. CDR3 length: 16 residues. Germline assignment: CDR1 MGHDK and CDR2 SYGVNS.

The chain has TRBV9 and TRBJ2-5, with 8 bases identical to TRBD1. The CDR3 contains 14 residues. Looked up from germline, CDR1 is SGDLS and CDR2 is YYNGEE. After removal of 4 bases from V and 4 bases from J, the junction contained 6 bases not matched to a gene. The CDR3 reads CASSFGQGRETQYF. CDR3 in DNA: TGTGCCAGCAGCTTCGGACAGGGCAGAGAGACCCAGTACTTC.

V is TRBV27 and J is TRBJ1-2; D remains unclear. The germline CDR1 and CDR2 sequences are MNHEY and SMNVEV (reference sequence). Trimming took off 5 bases at V and 8 bases at J, with 18 bases between the two ends. This CDR3 region has 14 residues. As DNA, the CDR3 is TGTGCCAGCAGTCCGCCGGGTCTTACGGGGGGCTACACCTTC. The encoded protein is CASSPPGLTGGYTF.

The V gene is TRBV9, the J gene TRBJ2-3; 8 bases line up with TRBD2. Per the germline V gene, CDR1 is SGDLS and CDR2 is YYNGEE. V gave up 0 bases and J gave up 4 bases; unmatched junction bases: 4. The CDR3 runs 15 residues. The CDR3 here is CASSVAGGLADTQYF. The CDR3 nucleotides read TGTGCCAGCAGCGTAGCGGGGGGGCTGGCAGATACGCAGTATTTT. Variable domain in full (rest from reference TRBV9 and TRBJ2-3): DSGVTQTPKHLITATGQRVTLRCSPRSGDLSVYWYQQSLDQGLQFLIQYYNGEERAKGNILERFSAQQFPDLHSELNLSSLELGDSALYFCASSVAGGLADTQYFGPGTRLTVL.

The CDR3 DNA reads as TGCAGCGCCGGGACAAATTACGAGCAGTACTTC. It yields the protein CSAGTNYEQYF. The gene calls are TRBV29-1 and TRBJ2-7, with D possibly being TRBD1 (6 bases). CDR1 is SQVTM and CDR2 is ANQGSEA in the germline V gene. V was cut by 7 bases and J by 4 bases, with 11 bases left in between. The CDR3 runs 11 residues.

The V and J genes are TRBV19 and TRBJ2-1; 9 nucleotides agree with TRBD2. CDR1 and CDR2 from the germline V gene are LNHDA and SQIVND (reference sequence). V dropped 1 base and J dropped 4; count of bases not matched to a gene: 5. The length of the CDR3 is 16 residues. CDR3 sequence (DNA): TGTGCCAGTAGTATAGGGGCTAGCGGGGCGTACAATGAGCAGTTCTTC. It yields the protein CASSIGASGAYNEQFF.

The rearrangement links TRBV24-1 to TRBJ2-2; 9 bases are a match to TRBD1. Germline V gives CDR1 KGHDR, CDR2 SFDVKD. V shed 4 bases, J shed 1 base, and the junction held 3 bases outside the gene matches. This CDR3 has 16 residues. This CDR3 reads CATSDPGQGNTGELFF. In nucleotides, the CDR3 is TGTGCCACCAGTGACCCGGGACAGGGGAACACCGGGGAGCTGTTTTTT.

The chain uses TRBV18 and TRBJ1-2; TRBD1 agrees at 9 bases. Unmatched junction bases numbered 5, after V lost 5 bases and J lost 4 bases. The germline V gene encodes CDR1 KGHSH and CDR2 LQKENI. The CDR3 runs 14 residues. The CDR3 here is CASSETGGSYGYTF. CDR3 sequence (DNA): TGTGCCAGCTCAGAGACAGGGGGAAGCTATGGCTACACCTTC.

The chain links TRBV7-6 to TRBJ2-5; TRBD1 is a possible D gene (6 bases). CDR1 is SGHVS and CDR2 is FNYEAQ in the germline V gene. CDR3 length: 13 amino acids. Trimming took off 10 bases at V and 2 bases at J, with 14 bases between the two ends. This CDR3 reads CAIATGQQETQYF. In DNA, the CDR3 is TGTGCCATCGCCACAGGACAGCAAGAGACCCAGTACTTC.

The chain is built from TRBV5-4 and TRBJ2-7; 11 positions agree with TRBD2. CDR3 length: 16 residues. J lost 2 bases, V lost 0 bases, and 4 bases had no gene match. Germline V CDR1 and CDR2: SGHNT, YYREEE (reference sequence). Here the CDR3 DNA reads TGTGCCAGCAGCTTGGCCACTAGCGGGGGCCCCTACGAGCAGTACTTC. Its protein is CASSLATSGGPYEQYF.

The rearrangement uses TRBV7-9 and TRBJ2-7, with D tentatively TRBD1 (5 bases). The germline gives CDR1 SEHNR, CDR2 FQNEAQ (reference sequence). The CDR3 runs to 13 residues. Trimming removed 0 bases at V and 6 bases at J, with 9 bases between. The DNA for the CDR3 is TGTGCCAGCAGCTTAGCAGGGGTGGTCGAGCAGTACTTC. It yields the protein CASSLAGVVEQYF.

This clone was counted between two and nine times. The chain is built from TRBV7-2 and TRBJ2-1; tentatively, D is TRBD1 or TRBD2 (5 bases each). The ends were cut back, 0 bases at V and 2 bases at J, with 17 bases in the middle. Germline-derived CDR1 and CDR2 are SGHTA and FQGNSA. CDR3 length: 18 residues. The CDR3, as DNA: TGTGCCAGCAGCTTAGCGAACCTGGGGACGGGGACCTACAATGAGCAGTTCTTC. It encodes CASSLANLGTGTYNEQFF.

For this clone: Within the sample, other DNA sequences also encode this same CDR3. The V gene is TRBV7-3, the J gene TRBJ2-2; tentative D call: TRBD1 (6 bases). The CDR3 sequence is 14 residues long. Germline values: CDR1 SGHTA, CDR2 FQGTGA. The ends were cut back, 6 bases at V and 1 base at J, with 9 bases in the middle. As DNA, the CDR3 is TGTGCCAGCAGTCCGGGACAGAACACCGGGGAGCTGTTTTTT. Translation: CASSPGQNTGELFF.

V usage is TRBV11-1 and J usage is TRBJ1-1; D is unresolved. This CDR3 has 15 amino acids. The V and J ends lost 3 bases and 3 bases respectively, with 14 bases between them. CDR1 is SGHAT and CDR2 is FQDESV in the germline V gene (reference sequence). CDR3 amino acids: CASSLTPSADTEAFF. The CDR3 DNA reads as TGTGCCAGCAGCTTGACCCCCAGCGCGGACACTGAAGCTTTCTTT.

J is TRBJ1-2 and V is TRBV15, with 8 bases aligning to TRBD1. V dropped 0 bases and J dropped 5; count of bases not matched to a gene: 8. The CDR3 contains 16 residues. CDR1 is LNHNV and CDR2 is YYDKDF in the germline V gene (reference sequence). The CDR3 loop reads CATSRDRGRGGYGYTF. CDR3 nucleotide sequence: TGTGCCACCAGCAGAGACAGGGGGCGCGGAGGATATGGCTACACCTTC.

In its sample, this clone was seen a few times. This chain links TRBV11-3 with TRBJ1-3; 8 bases map to TRBD1. This CDR3 spans 15 amino acids. The ends lost 4 bases at V and 3 bases at J; junction bases unmatched: 5. The V gene's germline CDR1 is SGHNT and CDR2 YENEEA. CDR3 amino acids: CASSSSTGVGNTIYF. The CDR3, as DNA: TGTGCCAGCAGCTCCTCGACAGGGGTTGGAAACACCATATATTTT.